The present T cell receptor beta chain was sequenced within a study of human T cells and chemical hapten exposure. The CDR3 is 13 amino acids. Trimming took off 3 bases at V and 0 bases at J, with 3 bases between the two ends. Germline values: CDR1 LNHNV, CDR2 YYDKDF (reference sequence). This clonotype was seen many times. TCRdb reanalysed the RACE reads using MiXCR and keeps one entry per CDR3 protein. The repertoire includes 65,000 to 95,000 distinct CDR3 sequences, 6.5% to 8.5% of them detected once, and 1.3% sits in the top ten. Indicated time point: patch test 2, 6 weeks after DPC sensitization. Indicated treatment: therapeutic diphenylcyclopropenone sensitization with weekly scalp DPC. Blood draws came first, before each patch test.

The specimen comprised whole blood, sampled in connection with sensitization to the hapten diphenylcyclopropenone (DPC). The rearrangement joins TRBV15 to TRBJ1-5; D ambiguous. This sequence was found in a woman in her thirties with alopecia areata. Some clones in this sample may be carry-over from other donors' samples. The CDR3 spells CATSSASNQPQHF. The CDR3 DNA reads as TGTGCCACCAGCAGTGCTAGCAATCAGCCCCAGCATTTT.